This paragraph covers one T cell receptor (beta chain) sequence. Its antigen remains unidentified. The primer mix had 60 Vbeta and 13 Jbeta primers. TCRdb keeps only in-frame clones here, not all; method: immunoSEQ multiplex PCR. The data contain approximately 93,000 clones, about four fifths of them seen just once; the ten biggest clones take up roughly 3.5%. The data are from a study of cytomegalovirus exposure and HLA in healthy donors. Study observations and caveats: For most subjects, TCR beta sequences were reported to predict HLA-A and HLA-B alleles with accuracy.

The V gene lost 1 base and the J gene lost 3 bases, with 16 bases spanning the gap. The germline V gene has CDR1 MGHRA and CDR2 YSYEKL. The CDR3 loop spans 16 amino acids. V usage is TRBV4-1 and J usage is TRBJ2-7, with no clear D. Sequenced material: PBMCs. This clonotype was obtained from a male donor in good health and CMV-seropositive. In DNA form, the CDR3 reads TGCGCCAGCAGCCAAGGACACAGACCTAATTACTACGAGCAGTACTTC. Translation: CASSQGHRPNYYEQYF.